These 31 T cell receptor beta chains came from one sample sequenced in a study of glioma-infiltrating T cells after dendritic cell vaccination. This table comes from immunoSEQ multiplex PCR, and its TCRdb copy is limited to in-frame clones, with some not included. The sample holds fewer than 65,000 clones, around nine tenths seen once. Time point denoted: after dendritic cell vaccination, including at tumor progression/relapse. The specimen comprised blood, sampled after dendritic cell vaccination. Receptors were obtained from a human donor with glioblastoma.

The J gene is TRBJ2-7, the V gene TRBV27; 8 nucleotides line up with TRBD2. The length of the CDR3 is 15 residues. After removal of 1 base from V and 0 bases from J, the junction contained 2 bases not matched to a gene. Germline CDR1 is MNHEY and CDR2 is SMNVEV (reference sequence). CDR3 residues: CASSLFSGSSYEQYF. CDR3 DNA sequence: TGTGCCAGCAGTTTATTCAGCGGGAGCTCCTACGAGCAGTACTTC.

The chain couples TRBV28 to TRBJ2-2, with TRBD2 matching 7 bases. Germline CDR1 MDHEN, CDR2 SYDVKM. The V and J ends lost 7 bases and 4 bases, in that order; junction bases with no gene match: 15. The CDR3 extends over 17 amino acids. CDR3 loop: CASTLFGREYLTGELFF. As DNA, the CDR3 is TGTGCCAGCACCCTTTTTGGGCGGGAGTATCTCACCGGGGAGCTGTTTTTT. Filled out from reference TRBV28 and TRBJ2-2, the complete variable domain reads DVKVTQSSRYLVKRTGEKVFLECVQDMDHENMFWYRQDPGLGLRLIYFSYDVKMKEKGDIPEGYSVSREKKERFSLILESASTNQTSMYLCASTLFGREYLTGELFFGEGSRLTVL.

V gene TRBV5-1 combines with J gene TRBJ2-1, with TRBD1 identical over 8 bases. Germline lookup yields CDR1 SGHRS and CDR2 YFSETQ. V trimming: 4 bases; J trimming: 3 bases; junction bases outside the gene matches: 6. This CDR3 is built from 15 residues. The CDR3 sequence is CASSPGQGFYNEQFF. The DNA for the CDR3 is TGCGCCAGCAGCCCTGGACAGGGATTCTACAATGAGCAGTTCTTC. The full variable domain, completed using reference TRBV5-1 and TRBJ2-1, is KAGVTQTPRYLIKTRGQQVTLSCSPISGHRSVSWYQQTPGQGLQFLFEYFSETQRNKGNFPGRFSGRQFSNSRSEMNVSTLELGDSALYLCASSPGQGFYNEQFFGPGTRLTVL.

This clone was picked up one time. The genes are TRBV7-9 and TRBJ2-7; 7 nucleotides align to TRBD1. This CDR3 is built from 15 residues. Germline V lookup: CDR1 SEHNR, CDR2 FQNEAQ (reference sequence). J was trimmed by 5 bases and V by 5 bases; bases with no gene match: 12. The CDR3 region is CASSLKGARLDEQYF. CDR3 bases: TGTGCCAGCAGCCTAAAGGGGGCCCGCTTGGACGAGCAGTACTTC.

This clone counts as medium-sized. The V call is TRBV19, the J call TRBJ2-7, with D possibly being TRBD2 (6 bases). The CDR3 length is 14 residues. Trimming removed 1 base at V and 4 bases at J, with 11 bases between. Germline CDR1 and CDR2: LNHDA and SQIVND (reference sequence). CDR3 DNA sequence: TGTGCCAGTAGTATAGGGGGACTCCATTACGAGCAGTACTTC. Its protein is CASSIGGLHYEQYF. Together with reference TRBV19 and TRBJ2-7, the CDR3 gives the full variable domain: DGGITQSPKYLFRKEGQNVTLSCEQNLNHDAMYWYRQDPGQGLRLIYYSQIVNDFQKGDIAEGYSVSREKKESFPLTVTSAQKNPTAFYLCASSIGGLHYEQYFGPGTRLTVT.

The J gene is TRBJ2-7, the V gene TRBV14; no clear D. The CDR3 sequence is 12 residues long. V gave up 5 bases and J gave up 3 bases, with 8 bases separating them. Germline CDR1 SGHDN, CDR2 FVKESK. CDR3 sequence: CASSWALYEQYF. CDR3 coding DNA: TGTGCCAGCAGCTGGGCTCTCTACGAGCAGTACTTC. The variable domain in full, completed from reference TRBV14 and TRBJ2-7, reads EAGVTQFPSHSVIEKGQTVTLRCDPISGHDNLYWYRRVMGKEIKFLLHFVKESKQDESGMPNNRFLAERTGGTYSTLKVQPAELEDSGVYFCASSWALYEQYFGPGTRLTVT.

Points on this clone: Distinct nucleotide sequences in the sample also encode this CDR3. This chain connects TRBV10-3 to TRBJ2-3; TRBD2 matches at 10 bases. J gave up 3 bases and V 6 bases, and 12 bases lay outside the gene matches. The CDR3 has 17 amino acids. From germline, CDR1 is ENHRY and CDR2 SYGVKD. The CDR3 coding sequence is TGTGCCATCAGGGGGTGGGTAGCGGGGGGTTCTACAGATACGCAGTATTTT. Its translation is CAIRGWVAGGSTDTQYF.

This chain joins TRBV28 and TRBJ2-7; 9 bases agree with TRBD1. The CDR3 extends over 15 amino acids. The V gene's germline CDR1 is MDHEN and CDR2 SYDVKM. With V trimmed by 6 bases and J by 5 bases, 11 bases remained unmatched. DNA of the CDR3: TGTGCCAGCAGGGATAGACAGGGGGGAAGGAACGAGCAGTACTTC. The encoded protein is CASRDRQGGRNEQYF.

This clone appeared a single time. V and J are TRBV7-8 and TRBJ1-5; maybe TRBD1 (5 bases). CDR3 length: 14 residues. V was shortened by 1 base and J by 2 bases, with 6 bases between the two germline ends. Germline values: CDR1 SGHVS, CDR2 FQNEAQ. The CDR3 protein is CASSLEGGNQPQHF. Written as DNA, the CDR3 is TGTGCCAGCAGCTTAGAAGGGGGCAATCAGCCCCAGCATTTT.

The chain recombines TRBV19 with TRBJ2-1; 11 positions agree with TRBD2. Germline V CDR1 and CDR2: LNHDA, SQIVND (reference sequence). The length of the CDR3 is 13 residues. The V segment lost 10 bases and the J segment 4 bases; nucleotides outside the gene matches: 3. In DNA form, the CDR3 reads TGTGCCACGGCTAGCGGGAGGTACAATGAGCAGTTCTTC. Translation: CATASGRYNEQFF. Together with reference TRBV19 and TRBJ2-1, the CDR3 gives the full variable domain: DGGITQSPKYLFRKEGQNVTLSCEQNLNHDAMYWYRQDPGQGLRLIYYSQIVNDFQKGDIAEGYSVSREKKESFPLTVTSAQKNPTAFYLCATASGRYNEQFFGPGTRLTVL.

The CDR3 nucleotides read TGTGCCAGCAGCTGGGAGGGGGACCACGAGCAGTACTTC. Translated: CASSWEGDHEQYF. The chain recombines TRBV5-4 with TRBJ2-7, with D possibly being TRBD2 (7 bases). V was clipped by 3 bases and J by 5 bases, with 12 bases between them. The CDR3 extends over 13 amino acids. Germline loops: CDR1 SGHNT, CDR2 YYREEE (reference sequence).

The chain links TRBV27 to TRBJ1-2; unclear D gene. Deletions cut 4 bases from V and 7 bases from J, with 10 bases between. The CDR3 has 12 residues. Germline CDR1 is MNHEY and CDR2 is SMNVEV (reference sequence). The CDR3 DNA sequence: TGTGCCAGCAGTTCACCAAGTAGTGGCTACACCTTC. It yields the protein CASSSPSSGYTF.

The V gene is TRBV28, the J gene TRBJ1-1; D uncertain. The CDR3 length is 14 residues. The germline CDR1 and CDR2 sequences are MDHEN and SYDVKM. Trimming pared 6 bases from V and 0 bases from J, leaving 11 bases between. CDR3 sequence (DNA): TGTGCCAGCAGCCGAATCCGCGTGAACACTGAAGCTTTCTTT. This translates into CASSRIRVNTEAFF.

The chain recombines TRBV10-3 with TRBJ2-7, with 12 bases identical to TRBD2. The CDR3 is made up of 16 amino acids. Germline loops: CDR1 ENHRY, CDR2 SYGVKD. V lost 4 bases to trimming and J lost 2 bases; unmatched junction nucleotides: 6. The CDR3 region has the DNA TGTGCCATCAGTGGGGGGGGGACTAGCGGGCCCTACGAGCAGTACTTC. This translates into CAISGGGTSGPYEQYF.

The chain links TRBV5-1 to TRBJ2-1; 12 positions match TRBD1. The CDR3 runs to 15 residues. Germline lookup yields CDR1 SGHRS and CDR2 YFSETQ. V gave up 5 bases and J gave up 8 bases; unmatched junction bases: 8. The CDR3 coding sequence is TGCGCCAGCAGTCGGGGACAGGGGGCAGGCTATGAGCAGTTCTTC. Translated: CASSRGQGAGYEQFF.

This chain uses TRBV19 with TRBJ2-2; no reliable D call. The CDR3 covers 15 residues. Germline V gene sequence: CDR1 LNHDA, CDR2 SQIVND (reference sequence). Deletions cut 10 bases from V and 1 base from J, with 16 bases between. CDR3 nucleotides: TGTGCCACCGCGTTTGGCGCGGTGAACACCGGGGAGCTGTTTTTT. It is translated as CATAFGAVNTGELFF.

The V call is TRBV7-2, the J call TRBJ1-1; D is perhaps TRBD1 (5 bases). The V and J ends lost 5 bases and 6 bases respectively, with 13 bases between them. This CDR3 contains 13 residues. Germline values: CDR1 SGHTA, CDR2 FQGNSA. This CDR3 reads CASSPGGGSEAFF. DNA of the CDR3: TGTGCCAGCAGCCCCGGGGGGGGTTCTGAAGCTTTCTTT.

J is TRBJ2-5 and V is TRBV7-2; no definite D call. The CDR3 is 13 amino acids. Germline CDR1 SGHTA, CDR2 FQGNSA. V was clipped by 6 bases and J by 2 bases, with 10 bases between them. CDR3 amino acids: CASSTPQQETQYF. CDR3 DNA: TGTGCCAGCAGTACACCCCAACAAGAGACCCAGTACTTC.

The CDR3: CASSRGAGTNNEQFF. In DNA, the CDR3 is TGTGCCAGCAGCCGGGGGGCAGGGACCAACAATGAGCAGTTCTTC. V is TRBV7-9 and J is TRBJ2-1; D perhaps matches TRBD2 (7 bases). The ends were cut back, 5 bases at V and 5 bases at J, with 16 bases in the middle. From germline, CDR1 is SEHNR and CDR2 FQNEAQ (reference sequence). CDR3 length: 15 residues.

The chain carries TRBV6-1 and TRBJ2-5; unclear D gene. The length of the CDR3 is 16 residues. Germline lookup yields CDR1 MNHNS and CDR2 SASEGT. Trimming shortened V by 1 base and J by 7 bases, and 19 bases separated the two germline ends. CDR3 loop: CASSEGSSVRPGTQYF. The CDR3 coding sequence is TGTGCCAGCAGTGAAGGGTCAAGCGTTCGACCGGGGACCCAGTACTTC.

Here the CDR3 DNA reads TGTGCCAGCAGCGTAGATCGAGGCGATGGCTACACCTTC. Protein: CASSVDRGDGYTF. J is TRBJ1-2 and V is TRBV9, with D uncertain. The V end lost 0 bases, the J end lost 6 bases, and 9 bases lay between the germline ends. CDR1 is SGDLS and CDR2 is YYNGEE in the germline V gene. The CDR3 loop spans 13 amino acids.

This chain joins TRBV2 and TRBJ2-1; TRBD2 aligns across 8 bases. The J segment lost 6 bases and the V segment lost 8 bases, leaving 9 bases of the junction unmatched. CDR3 length: 14 amino acids. Germline V CDR1 and CDR2: SNHLY, FYNNEI. The CDR3: CASPGLGGPNEQFF. The DNA of the CDR3 is TGTGCCAGCCCGGGACTAGGGGGGCCCAATGAGCAGTTCTTC.

This chain uses TRBV5-1 with TRBJ1-5; D is ambiguous. The CDR3 runs to 13 residues. Looked up from germline, CDR1 is SGHRS and CDR2 is YFSETQ. Trimming shortened V by 0 bases and J by 9 bases, and 10 bases separated the two germline ends. The CDR3 nucleotides are TGCGCCAGCAGCTTGGCTACGGGTACGCCCCAGCATTTT. Its translation is CASSLATGTPQHF.

The chain is built from TRBV7-9 and TRBJ2-7; 11 bases map to TRBD1. The CDR3 covers 16 residues. Germline V gives CDR1 SEHNR, CDR2 FQNEAQ (reference sequence). V lost 5 bases and J lost 2; bases outside the gene matches: 8. CDR3 residues: CASSDWTGGETYEQYF. The CDR3, as DNA: TGTGCCAGCAGCGACTGGACAGGGGGCGAGACCTACGAGCAGTACTTC. The entire variable domain, with the rest obtained from reference TRBV7-9 and TRBJ2-7, is as follows: DTGVSQNPRHKITKRGQNVTFRCDPISEHNRLYWYRQTLGQGPEFLTYFQNEAQLEKSRLLSDRFSAERPKGSFSTLEIQRTEQGDSAMYLCASSDWTGGETYEQYFGPGTRLTVT.

The CDR3 is CSATTSYEQYF. The CDR3 region has the DNA TGCAGTGCCACAACTAGTTACGAGCAGTACTTC. The chain couples TRBV20-1 to TRBJ2-7, with D maybe TRBD2 (5 bases). This CDR3 has 11 residues. Trimming shortened V by 6 bases and J by 4 bases, and 10 bases separated the two germline ends. CDR1 is DFQATT, CDR2 SNEGSKA, per germline (reference sequence).

In its sample, this clone was seen once. The chain joins TRBV7-3 to TRBJ2-5, with D possibly matching TRBD1 (6 bases). The CDR3 extends over 15 amino acids. Germline CDR1 is SGHTA and CDR2 is FQGTGA. V gave up 2 bases and J gave up 1 base, with 11 bases separating them. The CDR3 coding sequence is TGTGCCAGCAGCTTATATTCAGGGGTCCAAGAGACCCAGTACTTC. Translation: CASSLYSGVQETQYF.

The V gene is TRBV25-1, the J gene TRBJ2-3; 7 nucleotides match TRBD1. The CDR3 is 16 residues long. Germline trimming cut 4 bases from V and 5 bases from J; bases unmatched to any gene: 12. Germline V gene data show CDR1 as MGHDK and CDR2 as SYGVNS. CDR3 DNA: TGTGCCAGCAGTGTTAGGGAGACAGGGAAGGGAGATACGCAGTATTTT. It yields the protein CASSVRETGKGDTQYF. Full variable domain (outside the CDR3, taken from reference TRBV25-1 and TRBJ2-3): EADIYQTPRYLVIGTGKKITLECSQTMGHDKMYWYQQDPGMELHLIHYSYGVNSTEKGDLSSESTVSRIRTEHFPLTLESARPSHTSQYLCASSVRETGKGDTQYFGPGTRLTVL.

This chain uses TRBV10-2 with TRBJ1-1; the D gene is possibly TRBD1 (5 bases). The V end was cut by 6 bases, the J end by 4 bases, with 12 bases between. Germline V lookup: CDR1 WSHSY, CDR2 SAAADI. The CDR3 has 13 residues. Written as DNA, the CDR3 is TGCGCCAGCAGCGGTGGGGGGACCACTGAAGCTTTCTTT. Protein sequence: CASSGGGTTEAFF.

The rearrangement links TRBV27 to TRBJ1-5, with no clear D. CDR3 size: 15 residues. Germline lookup yields CDR1 MNHEY and CDR2 SMNVEV (reference sequence). The V end lost 2 bases, the J end lost 0 bases, and 8 bases lay between the germline ends. The CDR3 sequence is CASSLTQASNQPQHF. The CDR3 region has the DNA TGTGCCAGCAGTTTAACGCAGGCTAGCAATCAGCCCCAGCATTTT.

V and J are TRBV7-6 and TRBJ2-5, with D perhaps matching TRBD1 (6 bases). This CDR3 has 16 residues. Looked up from germline, CDR1 is SGHVS and CDR2 is FNYEAQ. V gave up 5 bases and J gave up 2 bases, with 18 bases separating them. The CDR3 here is CASSTWDTPQQETQYF. The CDR3 DNA follows: TGTGCCAGCAGCACCTGGGACACTCCCCAGCAAGAGACCCAGTACTTC. Combining the CDR3 with reference TRBV7-6 and TRBJ2-5 gives the whole variable domain GAGVSQSPRYKVTKRGQDVALRCDPISGHVSLYWYRQALGQGPEFLTYFNYEAQQDKSGLPNDRFSAERPEGSISTLTIQRTEQRDSAMYRCASSTWDTPQQETQYFGPGTRLLVL.

The chain recombines TRBV28 with TRBJ1-2, with 10 bases lining up with TRBD1. Trimming removed 5 bases from V and 1 base from J; junction bases left unmatched: 4. This CDR3 has 15 amino acids. CDR1 and CDR2 (germline): MDHEN, SYDVKM. CDR3 bases: TGTGCCAGCAGTGAGACAGGGGGCTATAACTATGGCTACACCTTC. It translates to CASSETGGYNYGYTF.